A selection of T cell receptor beta chains follows, all from one sample in a study of blood T cell repertoires in COVID-19. Measured with immunoSEQ multiplex PCR; TCRdb has only the in-frame clones, and not every one. The sample includes a few hundred thousand clones, approximately 80% seen only once; the top ten take approximately 4.6%. The sequenced sample consisted of PBMCs or T cells enriched from blood (not recorded which). Receptors were obtained from a man younger than 45 with acute COVID-19. Both conserved end residues are part of each CDR3. The D gene is left open where the match is weak. Not every row has a clone size; where given, it reads once, few, many or a size class.

>-|TRBJ1-2|-|TRBV6-1
TGTGCCAGCAGTGACCTTACAGGGAACTATGGCTACACCTTC
CASSDLTGNYGYTF
>TRBD1|TRBJ1-6|few|TRBV18
TGTGCCAGCTCACGGTCACCTATAGCGGGACAGGGAAATTCACCCCTCCACTTT
CASSRSPIAGQGNSPLHF
>TRBD1|TRBJ2-7|few|TRBV5-1
TGCGCCAGCAGCCGTGGACAGGGTTCCTACGAGCAGTACTTC
CASSRGQGSYEQYF
>TRBD1|TRBJ1-2|-|TRBV7-2
TGTGCCAGCAGCTTAGATGGGACAGGGGTTGGCTACACCTTC
CASSLDGTGVGYTF
>TRBD2|TRBJ2-7|few|TRBV7-6
TGTGCCAGCAGCCGGACTAGCGGGGGGTCCTACGAGCAGTACTTC
CASSRTSGGSYEQYF
>-|TRBJ1-1|-|TRBV19
TGTGCCAGTAGTCGGACAGTAGGATTTACTGAAGCTTTCTTT
CASSRTVGFTEAFF
>-|TRBJ1-2|-|TRBV7-9
TGTGCCAGCAGCCCGACTGACTATGGCTACACCTTC
CASSPTDYGYTF
>TRBD2|TRBJ2-1|once|TRBV28
TGTGCCAGCAGTTTATTACTAGCGGGGGGCCACAATGAGCAGTTCTTC
CASSLLLAGGHNEQFF
>-|TRBJ2-5|-|TRBV19
TGTGCCAGTAGTCTGGACAGTCAAGAGACCCAGTACTTC
CASSLDSQETQYF
>-|TRBJ1-3|few|TRBV7-6
TGTGCCAGCAGCTTAGTAATAACCGGGACAAGCTCTGGAAACACCATATATTTT
CASSLVITGTSSGNTIYF
>-|TRBJ1-6|few|TRBV19
TGTGCCAGTAACGCGCAGGGCGGATCACCCCTCCACTTT
CASNAQGGSPLHF
>-|TRBJ2-2|few|TRBV7-7
TGTGCCAGCAGCTTAGTTCCGGGAAGCACCGGGGAGCTGTTTTTT
CASSLVPGSTGELFF
>TRBD1|TRBJ1-1|few|TRBV7-9
TGTGCCAGCAACGGACAGGGCTGGTGGGCTTTCTTT
CASNGQGWWAFF
>-|TRBJ1-2|-|TRBV20-1
TGCAGTGCTAGTACGGGGAGGACCTATGGCTACACCTTC
CSASTGRTYGYTF
>-|TRBJ1-4|-|TRBV5-4
TGTGCCAGCACCCCGACCGACAGAACAACTAATGAAAAACTGTTTTTT
CASTPTDRTTNEKLFF
>-|TRBJ1-4|once|TRBV19
TGTGCCAGTAGTGGGGAAACAAGGGCGGGTGAAAAACTGTTTTTT
CASSGETRAGEKLFF
>-|TRBJ1-1|-|TRBV27
TGTGCCAGCAGTTTTCAGGGAAGGAACACTGAAGCTTTCTTT
CASSFQGRNTEAFF
>TRBD1|TRBJ1-1|-|TRBV5-1
TGCGCCAGCTCACTGACAGGGGATACCACTGAAGCTTTCTTT
CASSLTGDTTEAFF
>-|TRBJ1-4|-|TRBV7-6
TGTGCCAGCAGCTTAGCGGTGGGGCAAAAACTGTTTTTT
CASSLAVGQKLFF
>TRBD1|TRBJ2-7|once|TRBV7-9
TGTGCCAGCAGCTTAGTTGCGTGGGGACAGGGGAACGAGCAGTACTTC
CASSLVAWGQGNEQYF
>-|TRBJ2-7|-|TRBV5-1
TGCGCCAGCAGCTTGGCGACAGGCCCCTACGAGCAGTACTTC
CASSLATGPYEQYF
>-|TRBJ1-6|-|TRBV28
TGTGCCACTGACCCAGGGAACTATAATTCACCCCTCCACTTT
CATDPGNYNSPLHF
>TRBD2|TRBJ2-7|-|TRBV3-1/TRBV3-2
TGTGCCAGCAGCCAAGATTTGTCTGGGACTAGCGTAACCTACGAGCAGTACTTC
CASSQDLSGTSVTYEQYF
>-|TRBJ1-2|many|TRBV10-3
TGTGCCATCAGTGAGTCAGGGGTTCCCTACTATGGCTACACCTTC
CAISESGVPYYGYTF
>-|TRBJ2-5|once|TRBV7-6
TGTGCCAGCAGCTGGCGGGACAGTTACCAAGAGACCCAGTACTTC
CASSWRDSYQETQYF
>-|TRBJ1-2|-|TRBV19
TGTGCCAGTAGTATAAGCGGGAACTATGGCTACACCTTC
CASSISGNYGYTF
>TRBD1|TRBJ1-6|-|TRBV3-1/TRBV3-2
TGTGCCAGCAGCCAAGGGACAGGGGGTAATTCACCCCTCCACTTT
CASSQGTGGNSPLHF
>TRBD2|TRBJ2-7|few|TRBV4-2
TGTGCCAGCAGCCAAGAAGGTAGCGGGGGGTCCTACGAGCAGTACTTC
CASSQEGSGGSYEQYF
>-|TRBJ1-2|-|TRBV18
TGTGCCAGCTCAAGACAGCACGCAGGGAACTATGGCTACACCTTC
CASSRQHAGNYGYTF
>TRBD1|TRBJ2-5|-|TRBV9
TGTGCCAGCAGCAAAGAGGGGACAGCGCAAGAGACCCAGTACTTC
CASSKEGTAQETQYF
>TRBD1|TRBJ1-2|-|TRBV18
TGTGCCAGCTCACCGCGACAGGGTGCGCTCTATGGCTACACCTTC
CASSPRQGALYGYTF
>-|TRBJ2-2|-|TRBV19
TGTGCCAGTAGTATAGTTAAGCCAGGGAACACCGGGGAGCTGTTTTTT
CASSIVKPGNTGELFF
>-|TRBJ1-1|-|TRBV7-6
TGTGCCAGCAGCCCCACCTCGAGCACTGAAGCTTTCTTT
CASSPTSSTEAFF
>TRBD1|TRBJ1-2|-|TRBV7-9
TGTGCCAGCAGCCCCGGGACAGGGGTTCGTGGCTACACCTTC
CASSPGTGVRGYTF
>-|TRBJ2-7|-|TRBV28
TGTGCCAGCAGTCCTCAAGGGGCCAAGGACTACGAGCAGTACTTC
CASSPQGAKDYEQYF
>-|TRBJ2-4|-|TRBV9
TGTGCCAGTATGAGCGCCGCGGAGAACATTCAGTACTTC
CASMSAAENIQYF
>-|TRBJ1-2|-|TRBV2
TGTGCCAGCAGTAAGGAGTTCCGCTCGTATAACTATGGCTACACCTTC
CASSKEFRSYNYGYTF
>-|TRBJ2-2|few|TRBV7-2
TGTGCCAGCAGTCCCACCCACTTTGGGGGGAGAACCGGGGAGCTGTTTTTT
CASSPTHFGGRTGELFF
>-|TRBJ1-5|-|TRBV10-2
TGCGCCAGCAGGGCTTTAAGCAATCAGCCCCAGCATTTT
CASRALSNQPQHF
>-|TRBJ2-2|-|TRBV6-5
TGTGCCAGCAGTATCTTTCCCGGGGAGCTGTTTTTT
CASSIFPGELFF
>-|TRBJ1-5|once|TRBV19
TGTGCCAGTAGTATAGCAAATCAGCCCCAGCATTTT
CASSIANQPQHF
>TRBD1|TRBJ1-2|-|TRBV11-2
TGTGCCAGCAGCGAGATTCGACAGGGGGGCTACACCTTC
CASSEIRQGGYTF
>-|TRBJ2-6|-|TRBV5-1
TGCGCCAGCACCGAACTCTCTGGGGCCAACGTCCTGACTTTC
CASTELSGANVLTF
>-|TRBJ1-4|-|TRBV7-9
TGTGCCAGCAGCTCGGGGGGCGGGAGTGAAAAACTGTTTTTT
CASSSGGGSEKLFF
>-|TRBJ1-2|-|TRBV9
TGTGCCAGCAGCGTAGCGGTCACGACTAACTATGGCTACACCTTC
CASSVAVTTNYGYTF
>-|TRBJ1-2|-|TRBV5-1
TGCGCCAGCAGCTTTGGGCAGGGGAATGGCTACACCTTC
CASSFGQGNGYTF
>-|TRBJ1-1|-|TRBV7-9
TGTGCCAGCAGCTCGTACATGAACACTGAAGCTTTCTTT
CASSSYMNTEAFF
>TRBD2|TRBJ2-5|few|TRBV9
TGTGCCAGCAGCCCCGAGGGACTAGCGGGGGCTGCGACCCAGTACTTC
CASSPEGLAGAATQYF
>-|TRBJ1-2|few|TRBV30
TGTGCCTGGAGTCGGGGTCTCACACTAAGAGGCTATGGCTACACCTTC
CAWSRGLTLRGYGYTF
>TRBD1|TRBJ1-1|-|TRBV6-5
TGTGCCAGCAGTCAGGACAGGGGGGAAGCTTTCTTT
CASSQDRGEAFF
>-|TRBJ2-5|-|TRBV10-1
TGCGCCAGCAGTGAGAGCTCAGGGGCAGAGACCCAGTACTTC
CASSESSGAETQYF
>TRBD1|TRBJ1-6|once|TRBV19
TGTGCCACCCGGGACAGGGGAATCAGTTCACCCCTCCACTTT
CATRDRGISSPLHF